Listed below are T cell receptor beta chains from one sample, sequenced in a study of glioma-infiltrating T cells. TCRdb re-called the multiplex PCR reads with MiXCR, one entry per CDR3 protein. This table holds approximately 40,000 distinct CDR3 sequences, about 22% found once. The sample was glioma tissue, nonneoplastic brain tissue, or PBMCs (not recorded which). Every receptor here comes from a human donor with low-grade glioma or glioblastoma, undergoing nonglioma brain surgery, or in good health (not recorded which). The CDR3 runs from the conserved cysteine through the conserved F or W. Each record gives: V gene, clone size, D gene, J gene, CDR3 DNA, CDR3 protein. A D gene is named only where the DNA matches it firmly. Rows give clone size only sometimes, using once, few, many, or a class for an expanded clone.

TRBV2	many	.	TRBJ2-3	TGTGCCAGCAGCGCTGGACAAAGCACAGATACGCAGTATTTT	CASSAGQSTDTQYF
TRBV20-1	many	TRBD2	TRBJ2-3	TGCAGTGCTAGGGGGATTAGCGGGAGAGGTAACGCAGATACGCAGTATTTT	CSARGISGRGNADTQYF
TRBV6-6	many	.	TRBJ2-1	TGTGCCAGCAGTTACTCGGCGGGCAATGAGCAGTTCTTC	CASSYSAGNEQFF
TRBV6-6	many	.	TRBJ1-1	TGTGCCAGCAGTTACTCAGTGGAGAGGGACACTGAAGCTTTCTTT	CASSYSVERDTEAFF
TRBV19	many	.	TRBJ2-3	TGTGCCAGTAGTAGGGGACCGGGCACAGATACGCAGTATTTT	CASSRGPGTDTQYF
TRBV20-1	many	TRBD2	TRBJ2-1	TGCAGTGCTTTTAGCGGGGGGCACGGCGATGAGCAGTTCTTC	CSAFSGGHGDEQFF
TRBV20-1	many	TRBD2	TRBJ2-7	TGCAGTGCTCTGGGGAGGGCGGGGGGTGTCTACGAGCAGTACTTC	CSALGRAGGVYEQYF
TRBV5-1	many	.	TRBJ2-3	TGCGCCAGCAGCTTCGGTCAGACCCTCACAGATACGCAGTATTTT	CASSFGQTLTDTQYF
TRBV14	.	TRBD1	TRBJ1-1	TGTGCCAGCAGCCTACAGGGGAACACTGAAGCTTCCTTT	CASSLQGNTEASF
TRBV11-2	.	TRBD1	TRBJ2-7	TGTGCCAGCAGCTCCCCCGGGACAGGCGCCTACGAGCAGTACTTC	CASSSPGTGAYEQYF
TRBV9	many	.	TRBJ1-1	TGTGCCAGCAGCGTAGCTATGACAGCAACTGAAGCTTTCTTT	CASSVAMTATEAFF
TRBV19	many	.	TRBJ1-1	TGTGCCAGTAGTAATGAGGGAAGTGAAGCTTTCTTT	CASSNEGSEAFF
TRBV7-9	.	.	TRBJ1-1	TGTGCCAGCAGCCCTGGGGTTCTGACTGAAGCTTTCTTT	CASSPGVLTEAFF
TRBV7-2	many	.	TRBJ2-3	TGTGCCAGCAGCCCTTTAGATACGCAGTATTTT	CASSPLDTQYF
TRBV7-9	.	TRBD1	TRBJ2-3	TGTGCCAGCAGCTTAGACAGGGGGACAGATACGCAGTATTTT	CASSLDRGTDTQYF
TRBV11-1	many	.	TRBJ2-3	TGTGCCAGCAGCCGATACACAGATACGCAGTATTTT	CASSRYTDTQYF
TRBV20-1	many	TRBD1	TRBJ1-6	TGCAGTGCTAGAATTGCGGGACAGGCCGATAATTCACCCCTCCACTTT	CSARIAGQADNSPLHF
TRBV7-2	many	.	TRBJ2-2	TGTGCCAGCAGCCTCTTCCCCGGGGAGCTGTTTTTT	CASSLFPGELFF
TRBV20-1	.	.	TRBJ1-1	TGCAGTGCTAGAGACGGGAGCCAGGGCACTGAAGCTTTCTTT	CSARDGSQGTEAFF
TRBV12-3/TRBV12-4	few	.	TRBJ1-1	TGTGCCAGCAGCTCCGGGACCTGGAACACTGAAGCTTTCTTT	CASSSGTWNTEAFF
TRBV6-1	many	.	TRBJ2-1	TGTGCCAGCATCGAAGGGGGGGATCGGAACAATGAGCAGTTCTTC	CASIEGGDRNNEQFF
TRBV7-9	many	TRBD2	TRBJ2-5	TGTGCCAGCAGCTCTCGGACTAGCGGTTACCAAGAGACCCAGTACTTC	CASSSRTSGYQETQYF
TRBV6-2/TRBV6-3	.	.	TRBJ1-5	TGTTCCAGCAGTCACACAGTCAACAATCAGCCCCAGCATTTT	CSSSHTVNNQPQHF
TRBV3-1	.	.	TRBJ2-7	TGTGCCAGCAGCCCCGGGACGGAATGGGACGAGCAGTACTTC	CASSPGTEWDEQYF
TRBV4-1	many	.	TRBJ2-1	TGCGCCAGCAGCCAAGAAATAAGTACAAGGGAGCAGTTCTTC	CASSQEISTREQFF
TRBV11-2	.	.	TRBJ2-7	TGTGCCACCCACACCAGGGTTTTCGACGAGCAGTACTTC	CATHTRVFDEQYF
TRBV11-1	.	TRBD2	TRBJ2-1	TGTGCCAGCAGCTTCGGGGGGGAGAGCTCCTACAATGAGCAGTTCTTC	CASSFGGESSYNEQFF
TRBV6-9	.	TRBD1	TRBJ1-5	TGTGCCAGCAGTTGGGACAGCCCTTATAGCAATCAGCCCCAGCATTTC	CASSWDSPYSNQPQHF
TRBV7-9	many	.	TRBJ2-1	TGTGCCAGCAGCTTGATGGGGGCCTACAATGAGCAGTTCTTC	CASSLMGAYNEQFF
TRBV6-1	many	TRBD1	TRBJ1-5	TGTGCCAGCAGTAAACCCGGGACAGGGGGATGGGGCAATCAGCCCCAGCATTTT	CASSKPGTGGWGNQPQHF
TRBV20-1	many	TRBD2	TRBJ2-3	TGCAGTGCCATACACAGCGGGGGGCTAAGCACAGATACGCAGTATTTT	CSAIHSGGLSTDTQYF
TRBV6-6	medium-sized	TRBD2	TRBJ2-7	TGTGCCAGCAGTTACTCCCAGGGAGGGGCCTACGAGCAGTACTTC	CASSYSQGGAYEQYF
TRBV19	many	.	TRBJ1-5	TGTGCCAGTAGTATTACGGAGTATAGCAATCAGCCCCAGCATTTT	CASSITEYSNQPQHF
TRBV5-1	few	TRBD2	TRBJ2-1	TGCGCCAGCAGCCAAACCGGACTAGCGGGAGGGAGAGATGGAAATGAGCAGTTCTTC	CASSQTGLAGGRDGNEQFF
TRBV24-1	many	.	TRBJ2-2	TGTGCCACCGGGATTCGTCACACCGGGGAGCTGTTTTTT	CATGIRHTGELFF
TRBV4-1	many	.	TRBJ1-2	TGCGCCAGCAGCCAAGCGCTTAACTATGGCTACACCTTC	CASSQALNYGYTF
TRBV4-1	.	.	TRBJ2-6	TGCGCCAGCAGCCAAGATGGTCCCTTTGACAACGTCCTGACTTTC	CASSQDGPFDNVLTF
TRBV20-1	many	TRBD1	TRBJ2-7	TGCAGTGCTAGTAGACAGGGGGTCCTGTACGAGCAGTACTTC	CSASRQGVLYEQYF
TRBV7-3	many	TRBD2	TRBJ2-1	TGTGCCAGCAGCTTAATTAGCGGGAGTTTCAATGAGCAGTTCTTC	CASSLISGSFNEQFF
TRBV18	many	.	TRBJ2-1	TGTGCCAGCTCACCGGACTTTACTAGCTATGAGCAGTTCTTC	CASSPDFTSYEQFF
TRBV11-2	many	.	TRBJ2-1	TGTGCCAGCAGCCCACAACGGGGGGCCAATGAGCAGTTCTTC	CASSPQRGANEQFF
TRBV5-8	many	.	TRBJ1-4	TGTGCCAGCAGCTTGAGGGACCCCGCAACTAATGAAAAACTGTTTTTT	CASSLRDPATNEKLFF
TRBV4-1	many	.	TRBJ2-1	TGCGCCAGCAGCCGGGAAATCCAGAGCTCCTACAATGAGCAGTTCTTC	CASSREIQSSYNEQFF
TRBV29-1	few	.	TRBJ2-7	TGCAGCGTTGCTTTCGGGTCAGCCTACGAGCAGTACTTC	CSVAFGSAYEQYF
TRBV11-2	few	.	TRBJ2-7	TGTGCCAGCAGCCCCCTGGTTCCGAAAGCCTCCTACGAGCAGTACTTC	CASSPLVPKASYEQYF
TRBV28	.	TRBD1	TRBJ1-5	TGTGCCAGCAGTTTCCTTACAGGGGGCAGGCAGCCCCAGCATTTT	CASSFLTGGRQPQHF
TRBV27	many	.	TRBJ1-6	TGTGCCAGCAGTCTGGACGCGAGCTCCTATAATTCACCCCTCCACTTT	CASSLDASSYNSPLHF
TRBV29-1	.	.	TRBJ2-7	TGCAGCGTCCTTGGCGGGACCTCCTACGAGCAGTACTTC	CSVLGGTSYEQYF
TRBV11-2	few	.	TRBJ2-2	TGTGCCAGCAGCCCTGGCAGGGGGGGCCGCACCGGGGAGCTGTTTTTT	CASSPGRGGRTGELFF